These 22 T cell receptor beta chains came from one sample sequenced in a study of cytomegalovirus exposure and HLA in healthy donors. Measured with immunoSEQ multiplex PCR; TCRdb has only the in-frame clones, and not every one. The table has 80,000 to 95,000 clones, approximately 95% seen once. Sequenced material: PBMCs. The source of these receptors is a woman in her thirties in good health and CMV-seropositive.

This clone was seen a single time. This chain uses TRBV4-2 with TRBJ2-1; 9 positions match TRBD2. The CDR3 has 15 amino acids. After removal of 0 bases from V and 10 bases from J, the junction contained 7 bases not matched to a gene. Germline V CDR1 and CDR2: LGHNA, YNFKEQ. CDR3 sequence (DNA): TGTGCCAGCAGCCAAGATGTAGCGGGAGCGAGCGAGCAGTTCTTC. Its protein product is CASSQDVAGASEQFF.

This clone was found once. This chain joins TRBV28 and TRBJ2-1; 16 bases are shared with TRBD2. J lost 2 bases, V lost 3 bases, and 16 bases had no gene match. Germline CDR1 MDHEN, CDR2 SYDVKM. CDR3 size: 22 residues. This CDR3 reads CASSFGMSVGTSGRAAYNEQFF. Written as DNA, the CDR3 is TGTGCCAGCAGTTTCGGGATGTCGGTGGGGACTAGCGGGAGGGCTGCCTACAATGAGCAGTTCTTC.

For this clone: Mismatch with germline at one junction end may stem from a read error. The chain employs TRBV5-1 and TRBJ2-5; no reliable D call. The length of the CDR3 is 15 residues. Germline loops: CDR1 SGHRS, CDR2 YFSETQ. The CDR3 spells CASSYAPTPEETQYF. CDR3 in DNA: TGTGCCAGCAGCTATGCGCCGACTCCGGAGGAGACCCAGTACTTC.

The genes are TRBV29-1 and TRBJ1-1; TRBD1 matches at 10 bases. V was clipped by 5 bases and J by 0 bases; unmatched bases: 6. Germline assignment: CDR1 SQVTM and CDR2 ANQGSEA. This CDR3 is 15 amino acids long. The CDR3 sequence is CSVFGTGVLNTEAFF. In DNA form, the CDR3 reads TGCAGCGTTTTCGGGACAGGGGTCTTGAACACTGAAGCTTTCTTT.

V is TRBV5-1 and J is TRBJ2-7, with TRBD2 matching over 13 bases. Germline V gene data show CDR1 as SGHRS and CDR2 as YFSETQ. V shed 4 bases, J shed 7 bases, and the junction held 8 bases outside the gene matches. The CDR3 length is 15 residues. DNA for the CDR3: TGCGCCAGCAGCCCCGGACTAGCGGGAGTGATAGAGCAGTACTTC. Its protein product is CASSPGLAGVIEQYF.

V usage is TRBV15 and J usage is TRBJ1-4; 8 bases align to TRBD1. The CDR3 is made up of 15 amino acids. Germline CDR1 and CDR2: LNHNV and YYDKDF (reference sequence). Losses at the gene ends were 3 bases for V and 2 bases for J; bases not matched to a gene: 2. CDR3 amino acids: CATSRDRVTNEKLFF. The CDR3 nucleotides read TGTGCCACCAGCAGGGACAGGGTTACTAATGAAAAACTGTTTTTT.

The chain links TRBV27 to TRBJ2-1; 8 bases line up with TRBD2. The V gene end was trimmed by 5 bases and the J gene end by 4 bases; junction bases not matched to a gene: 7. Germline V gives CDR1 MNHEY, CDR2 SMNVEV (reference sequence). This CDR3 is built from 15 residues. In DNA form, the CDR3 reads TGTGCCAGCAGTCTCCCGGCGGGGGGATACAATGAGCAGTTCTTC. It translates to CASSLPAGGYNEQFF.

CDR3 nucleotides: TGTGCCAGCAGTGTATTATTGAACTATGGCTACACCTTC. Amino acid sequence: CASSVLLNYGYTF. The chain combines TRBV2 with TRBJ1-2; D gene unclear. V lost 4 bases and J lost 2, with 8 bases in between. Germline CDR1 reads SNHLY; CDR2 reads FYNNEI. This CDR3 contains 13 residues.

This chain links TRBV6-1 with TRBJ2-7; TRBD2 agrees at 11 bases. CDR1 and CDR2 (germline): MNHNS, SASEGT. With 7 bases clipped from V and 2 bases from J, the junction kept 4 bases outside the gene matches. The CDR3 has 14 residues. The DNA of the CDR3 is TGTGCCAGCAATATAGCGGGAGGGACCTACGAGCAGTACTTC. It yields the protein CASNIAGGTYEQYF.

The rearrangement uses TRBV5-1 and TRBJ2-3; unclear D gene. CDR1 and CDR2 (germline): SGHRS, YFSETQ. V lost 1 base and J 0 bases, leaving 3 bases between the germline ends. This CDR3 region has 13 residues. The CDR3 sequence is CASSLSSTDTQYF. As DNA, the CDR3 is TGCGCCAGCAGCTTGTCTAGCACAGATACGCAGTATTTT.

This chain joins TRBV30 and TRBJ2-7, with 9 bases lining up with TRBD2. The CDR3 contains 14 residues. Trimming cost V 5 bases and J 0 bases; bases outside gene matches: 5. Germline V gene sequence: CDR1 GTSNPN, CDR2 SVGIG (reference sequence). The CDR3 coding sequence is TGTGCCTGGCGGCGACTAGCGGCCTCCTACGAGCAGTACTTC. Its translation is CAWRRLAASYEQYF.

The J gene is TRBJ1-1, the V gene TRBV4-1; TRBD1 is a possible D gene (6 bases). V lost 5 bases, J lost 5 bases, and 21 bases lay in between. Germline CDR1 and CDR2: MGHRA and YSYEKL. CDR3 length equals 16 residues. The chain's CDR3 is CASSEKTGGLETEAFF. In nucleotides, the CDR3 is TGCGCCAGCAGCGAAAAAACGGGGGGGCTGGAGACTGAAGCTTTCTTT.

The chain carries TRBV11-2 and TRBJ2-4; 10 bases fit TRBD1. V was clipped by 5 bases and J by 0 bases; unmatched bases: 10. The CDR3 has 18 amino acids. The germline CDR1 and CDR2 sequences are SGHAT and FQNNGV. CDR3 region: CASSKRDRGVLAKNIQYF. The CDR3 coding sequence is TGTGCCAGCAGCAAACGGGACAGGGGAGTTCTAGCCAAAAACATTCAGTACTTC.

V gene TRBV9 combines with J gene TRBJ1-1, with TRBD1 as a possible D gene (5 bases). The CDR3 runs 14 residues. The V and J ends lost 0 bases and 1 base respectively, with 7 bases between them. Germline values: CDR1 SGDLS, CDR2 YYNGEE. Here the CDR3 reads CASSVVTGNTEAFF. CDR3 sequence (DNA): TGTGCCAGCAGCGTAGTAACAGGGAACACTGAAGCTTTCTTT.

V usage is TRBV7-9 and J usage is TRBJ1-3; 9 nucleotides line up with TRBD1. The CDR3 spans 18 residues. The J segment lost 0 bases and the V segment lost 4 bases, leaving 10 bases of the junction unmatched. CDR1 and CDR2 (germline): SEHNR, FQNEAQ (reference sequence). CDR3 sequence reads: CASSSSRTGVSSGNTIYF. CDR3 DNA: TGTGCCAGCAGCTCCAGCCGGACAGGGGTTAGCTCTGGAAACACCATATATTTT. The variable domain in full, completed from reference TRBV7-9 and TRBJ1-3, reads DTGVSQNPRHKITKRGQNVTFRCDPISEHNRLYWYRQTLGQGPEFLTYFQNEAQLEKSRLLSDRFSAERPKGSFSTLEIQRTEQGDSAMYLCASSSSRTGVSSGNTIYFGEGSWLTVV.

The genes are TRBV27 and TRBJ2-5; 10 bases fit TRBD2. The ends lost 4 bases at V and 4 bases at J; junction bases unmatched: 21. CDR1 is MNHEY, CDR2 SMNVEV, per germline (reference sequence). The CDR3 loop spans 20 amino acids. The DNA for the CDR3 is TGTGCCAGCAGTTCCTGGACTAGCGGAGTTGCAGATGATCCCCCAGAGACCCAGTACTTC. Translated, it gives CASSSWTSGVADDPPETQYF.

V and J are TRBV11-3 and TRBJ2-5; 7 nucleotides line up with TRBD1. The CDR3 has 13 amino acids. The V gene end was trimmed by 3 bases and the J gene end by 4 bases; junction bases not matched to a gene: 2. In germline, CDR1 is SGHNT, CDR2 YENEEA. The DNA for the CDR3 is TGTGCCAGCAGCTTGACAGGGTTAGAGACCCAGTACTTC. It is translated as CASSLTGLETQYF.

This clone was seen more than once but under ten times. The chain links TRBV7-9 to TRBJ2-7, with D perhaps matching TRBD2 (5 bases). V lost 5 bases to trimming and J lost 7 bases, with 12 bases between them. This CDR3 contains 12 residues. Germline CDR1 reads SEHNR; CDR2 reads FQNEAQ (reference sequence). In DNA, the CDR3 is TGTGCCAGCAGCCCAGACTCGGGAGAGCAGTACTTC. Encoded protein: CASSPDSGEQYF.

This chain joins TRBV19 and TRBJ1-1; unclear D gene. CDR1 LNHDA and CDR2 SQIVND come from the germline V gene (reference sequence). The CDR3 spans 13 residues. V was pared by 8 bases and J by 3 bases, with 13 bases between. CDR3 bases: TGTGCCAGTGCTCCCCGCGTCGACACTGAAGCTTTCTTT. Protein product: CASAPRVDTEAFF.

Turning to this clone: Other DNA sequences of this sample code for an identical CDR3. The CDR3 spells CAWSGGSSYNEQFF. CDR3 coding DNA: TGTGCCTGGAGTGGCGGGAGCTCCTACAATGAGCAGTTCTTC. The chain employs TRBV30 and TRBJ2-1; 7 bases map to TRBD2. The V gene end was trimmed by 1 base and the J gene end by 0 bases; junction bases not matched to a gene: 0. CDR3 length: 14 residues. Per the germline V gene, CDR1 is GTSNPN and CDR2 is SVGIG (reference sequence).

J is TRBJ1-1 and V is TRBV6-1; 7 nucleotides align to TRBD1. Losses at the gene ends were 4 bases for V and 5 bases for J; bases not matched to a gene: 16. The CDR3 runs to 17 residues. Germline assignment: CDR1 MNHNS and CDR2 SASEGT. The CDR3 sequence is CASSGDLRGLTGTEAFF. In DNA form, the CDR3 reads TGTGCCAGCAGTGGGGATTTGAGGGGGCTGACTGGGACTGAAGCTTTCTTT.

Only a few counts were recorded for this clone. V gene TRBV7-8 combines with J gene TRBJ2-5, with 11 bases that match TRBD1. The germline CDR1 and CDR2 sequences are SGHVS and FQNEAQ. The CDR3 covers 16 residues. V shed 6 bases and J 4 bases; nucleotides not matched to a gene: 10. CDR3 region: CASRERGQGASETQYF. In DNA form, the CDR3 reads TGTGCCAGCAGGGAGAGAGGACAGGGGGCTTCAGAGACCCAGTACTTC.